Following are 26 T cell receptor beta chains from one sample sequenced in a study of a mutant IDH1 vaccine in newly diagnosed glioma. These TCRs' antigens remain unknown. Sequenced by immunoSEQ multiplex PCR; TCRdb stores in-frame clones only, minus some. This sample yields about 31,000 clones, of which more than 80% are seen a single time; 4% to 6% belongs to the top ten. Time point of the sample: week 47, end of study. It was 300 ug of mutant IDH1 20-mer peptide that made up each vaccine dose, given with topical imiquimod. The source was PBMCs, collected from a glioma patient whose treatment included an IDH1 peptide vaccine. Receptor source: a woman in her thirties or forties with glioma.

The chain carries TRBV5-1 and TRBJ2-7; no clear D gene. The CDR3 has 15 amino acids. The V and J ends lost 0 bases and 3 bases respectively, with 13 bases between them. Germline CDR1 reads SGHRS; CDR2 reads YFSETQ. CDR3 loop: CASSLEGSRVYEQYF. The DNA for the CDR3 is TGCGCCAGCAGCTTGGAGGGAAGTCGCGTCTACGAGCAGTACTTC. Variable domain in full (rest from reference TRBV5-1 and TRBJ2-7): KAGVTQTPRYLIKTRGQQVTLSCSPISGHRSVSWYQQTPGQGLQFLFEYFSETQRNKGNFPGRFSGRQFSNSRSEMNVSTLELGDSALYLCASSLEGSRVYEQYFGPGTRLTVT.

This chain links TRBV6-6 with TRBJ1-5; 12 positions match TRBD1. The junction had 6 bases not matched to a gene; V was cut back by 6 bases and J by 6 bases. Germline V gene sequence: CDR1 MNHNY, CDR2 SVGAGI (reference sequence). The CDR3 has 15 amino acids. The CDR3 DNA is TGTGCCAGCAGCCCCGGGACAGGGGGCGGTCAGCCCCAGCATTTT. It specifies CASSPGTGGGQPQHF.

The chain combines TRBV7-9 with TRBJ1-2, with D tentatively TRBD1 (6 bases). The V end lost 2 bases, the J end lost 6 bases, and 13 bases lay between the germline ends. This CDR3 comprises 14 residues. From germline, CDR1 is SEHNR and CDR2 FQNEAQ (reference sequence). The CDR3 bases are TGTGCCAGCAGCTTACCATCAGGGGCTCATGGCTACACCTTC. Translating gives CASSLPSGAHGYTF.

The chain employs TRBV6-5 and TRBJ1-2, with 7 bases fitting TRBD1. Germline CDR1 and CDR2: MNHEY and SVGAGI. This CDR3 contains 15 residues. Losses at the gene ends were 6 bases for V and 0 bases for J; bases not matched to a gene: 7. The chain's CDR3 is CASSRRQGTNYGYTF. In DNA, the CDR3 is TGTGCCAGCAGCAGAAGACAGGGTACTAACTATGGCTACACCTTC.

This clone was seen only once. The rearrangement joins TRBV2 to TRBJ1-1; 9 bases align to TRBD1. The CDR3 consists of 14 residues. Germline values: CDR1 SNHLY, CDR2 FYNNEI. V was pared by 7 bases and J by 7 bases, with 10 bases of the junction left unmatched. The CDR3 sequence is CASITGTGNGEAFF. CDR3 sequence (DNA): TGTGCCAGCATCACCGGGACAGGGAACGGTGAAGCTTTCTTT.

The CDR3 region is CASSLAGTGTYEQYF. CDR3 DNA: TGTGCCAGCAGCTTAGCAGGGACAGGGACCTACGAGCAGTACTTC. J is TRBJ2-7 and V is TRBV7-8; 9 bases are a match to TRBD1. V trimming: 0 bases; J trimming: 2 bases; junction bases outside the gene matches: 2. This CDR3 region has 15 residues. Germline loops: CDR1 SGHVS, CDR2 FQNEAQ.

The chain carries TRBV9 and TRBJ2-3; 9 bases map to TRBD2. The V gene end was trimmed by 4 bases and the J gene end by 2 bases; junction bases not matched to a gene: 5. The germline V gene encodes CDR1 SGDLS and CDR2 YYNGEE. The CDR3 has 15 amino acids. The CDR3 DNA follows: TGTGCCAGCAGCCCGACTAGCGGAGTCACAGATACGCAGTATTTT. This gives the protein CASSPTSGVTDTQYF.

The V call is TRBV5-6, the J call TRBJ1-3; 10 bases are shared with TRBD1. Germline V gene lookup returns CDR1 SGHDT and CDR2 YYEEEE. The CDR3 extends over 16 amino acids. V lost 3 bases and J lost 3; bases outside the gene matches: 6. CDR3 loop: CASSWRTGGGGNTIYF. The CDR3 region has the DNA TGTGCCAGCAGCTGGCGGACAGGGGGAGGTGGAAACACCATATATTTT.

The rearrangement joins TRBV9 to TRBJ2-7; 7 bases are shared with TRBD1. Germline trimming cut 0 bases from V and 5 bases from J; bases unmatched to any gene: 5. CDR3 length: 14 residues. Germline assignment: CDR1 SGDLS and CDR2 YYNGEE. As DNA, the CDR3 is TGTGCCAGCAGCGTAGGGACAGGCATCGACGAGCAGTACTTC. Translation: CASSVGTGIDEQYF.

The J gene is TRBJ2-3, the V gene TRBV10-3; 9 bases fit TRBD1. Looked up from germline, CDR1 is ENHRY and CDR2 is SYGVKD. Losses at the gene ends were 5 bases for V and 3 bases for J; bases not matched to a gene: 9. This CDR3 region has 16 residues. The CDR3 nucleotides are TGTGCCATCAGTACAACAGGGGGCGCGGGTACAGATACGCAGTATTTT. Translation gives CAISTTGGAGTDTQYF.

J is TRBJ2-7 and V is TRBV5-4; D is ambiguous. This CDR3 comprises 17 residues. Trimming pared 0 bases from V and 3 bases from J, leaving 19 bases between. Per the germline V gene, CDR1 is SGHNT and CDR2 is YYREEE (reference sequence). The CDR3 DNA sequence: TGTGCCAGCAGCTTGGGTGGCCCGGCAGGAACGCGCTACGAGCAGTACTTC. It is translated as CASSLGGPAGTRYEQYF. The entire variable domain, with the rest obtained from reference TRBV5-4 and TRBJ2-7, is as follows: ETGVTQSPTHLIKTRGQQVTLRCSSQSGHNTVSWYQQALGQGPQFIFQYYREEENGRGNFPPRFSGLQFPNYSSELNVNALELDDSALYLCASSLGGPAGTRYEQYFGPGTRLTVT.

This chain joins TRBV4-1 and TRBJ2-3; no firm D call. CDR1 and CDR2 from the germline V gene are MGHRA and YSYEKL. V was clipped by 1 base and J by 3 bases, with 11 bases between them. The CDR3 consists of 15 residues. CDR3 amino acids: CASSQAGPLTDTQYF. CDR3 DNA: TGCGCCAGCAGCCAAGCAGGACCGCTTACAGATACGCAGTATTTT.

The rearrangement joins TRBV14 to TRBJ2-7, with a tentative D call TRBD1 (6 bases). The length of the CDR3 is 14 residues. The germline V gene has CDR1 SGHDN and CDR2 FVKESK. The V end lost 3 bases, the J end lost 4 bases, and 13 bases lay between the germline ends. CDR3 DNA: TGTGCCAGCAGCCAGTGGGGGCACTCTTACGAGCAGTACTTC. Translating it yields CASSQWGHSYEQYF.

This chain uses TRBV7-8 with TRBJ1-2; unclear D gene. This CDR3 has 12 residues. In germline, CDR1 is SGHVS, CDR2 FQNEAQ. V shed 5 bases and J shed 0 bases, with 4 bases lying between them. This CDR3 reads CASSVTNYGYTF. The CDR3, as DNA: TGTGCCAGCAGCGTTACTAACTATGGCTACACCTTC.

The V gene is TRBV7-8, the J gene TRBJ1-1, with no clear D. The CDR3 is 15 amino acids. Trimming pared 5 bases from V and 0 bases from J, leaving 13 bases between. Germline CDR1 is SGHVS and CDR2 is FQNEAQ. In nucleotides, the CDR3 is TGTGCCAGCAGCCCCGCTCCTAGCATGAACACTGAAGCTTTCTTT. Protein sequence: CASSPAPSMNTEAFF.

This clone has just one count. This chain links TRBV4-1 with TRBJ2-7; D may match TRBD1 or TRBD2 (5 bases each). CDR1 is MGHRA, CDR2 YSYEKL, per germline. V was cut by 1 base and J by 4 bases, with 11 bases left in between. The CDR3 contains 14 residues. CDR3 protein: CASSQGLGEYEQYF. In DNA form, the CDR3 reads TGCGCCAGCAGCCAAGGTTTAGGGGAGTACGAGCAGTACTTC.

This sequence joins TRBV4-3 and TRBJ2-1; D remains ambiguous. The CDR3 extends over 14 amino acids. Germline CDR1 reads LGHNA; CDR2 reads YSLEER. V lost 2 bases and J lost 0, with 5 bases in between. The CDR3 nucleotides read TGCGCCAGCAGCCAAAGTATCTCCTACAATGAGCAGTTCTTC. Residues: CASSQSISYNEQFF.

The chain uses TRBV19 and TRBJ2-1; no firm D call. V was trimmed by 1 base and J by 10 bases, leaving 8 bases between them. CDR3 length: 12 amino acids. Germline V gene sequence: CDR1 LNHDA, CDR2 SQIVND (reference sequence). The CDR3 protein is CASSIVGKEQFF. DNA of the CDR3: TGTGCCAGTAGTATAGTGGGGAAGGAGCAGTTCTTC.

This chain connects TRBV2 to TRBJ1-3; D gene ambiguous. The V gene lost 7 bases and the J gene lost 0 bases, with 10 bases spanning the gap. Germline CDR1 reads SNHLY; CDR2 reads FYNNEI. The CDR3 has 14 residues. The CDR3 region is CASKEDFSGNTIYF. In DNA form, the CDR3 reads TGTGCCAGCAAAGAGGATTTCTCTGGAAACACCATATATTTT.

This chain links TRBV9 with TRBJ2-3, with D possibly being TRBD2 (7 bases). V was pared by 3 bases and J by 5 bases, with 16 bases between. Looked up from germline, CDR1 is SGDLS and CDR2 is YYNGEE. This CDR3 has 15 residues. The CDR3 region is CASSAHYGGLDTQYF. In DNA, the CDR3 is TGTGCCAGCAGCGCTCATTACGGGGGGCTAGATACGCAGTATTTT.

The chain is built from TRBV4-3 and TRBJ2-2, with a tentative D call TRBD2 (5 bases). Per the germline V gene, CDR1 is LGHNA and CDR2 is YSLEER. The length of the CDR3 is 15 residues. V was cut by 3 bases and J by 5 bases, with 13 bases left in between. CDR3 loop: CASSQVARSTGELFF. DNA for the CDR3: TGCGCCAGCAGCCAGGTAGCGAGGAGTACCGGGGAGCTGTTTTTT.

V is TRBV6-1 and J is TRBJ2-7, with TRBD1 matching 8 bases. The germline V gene encodes CDR1 MNHNS and CDR2 SASEGT. The J segment lost 4 bases and the V segment lost 6 bases, leaving 5 bases of the junction unmatched. The CDR3 contains 13 residues. The CDR3 region has the DNA TGTGCCAGCAGGGGGGACAGGCTATACGAGCAGTACTTC. It specifies CASRGDRLYEQYF.

This clone was seen just once. The gene calls are TRBV6-6 and TRBJ2-1; 7 bases fit TRBD2. The V and J ends lost 7 bases and 7 bases, in that order; junction bases with no gene match: 10. CDR3 length equals 14 residues. Germline V gives CDR1 MNHNY, CDR2 SVGAGI (reference sequence). The DNA of the CDR3 is TGTGCCAGCAAAGTTGCGGGAGACGGGAATGAGCAGTTCTTC. Amino acids: CASKVAGDGNEQFF.

V is TRBV5-1 and J is TRBJ1-1; D unresolved. Germline V gene lookup returns CDR1 SGHRS and CDR2 YFSETQ. The CDR3 is 14 amino acids. The germline V and J ends were trimmed by 3 bases and 1 base, with 10 bases remaining between them. The CDR3 DNA sequence: TGCGCCAGCAGCTGGGGTACACAGAACACTGAAGCTTTCTTT. This translates into CASSWGTQNTEAFF. Looking up the rest from reference TRBV5-1 and TRBJ1-1 gives the full variable domain: KAGVTQTPRYLIKTRGQQVTLSCSPISGHRSVSWYQQTPGQGLQFLFEYFSETQRNKGNFPGRFSGRQFSNSRSEMNVSTLELGDSALYLCASSWGTQNTEAFFGQGTRLTVV.

CDR3 DNA sequence: TGTGCCAGCAGTTATAATTATGGGGGCATGAACACTGAAGCTTTCTTT. It is translated as CASSYNYGGMNTEAFF. The gene calls are TRBV6-5 and TRBJ1-1, with D possibly matching TRBD1 (6 bases). V lost 3 bases and J lost 0, with 14 bases in between. The germline gives CDR1 MNHEY, CDR2 SVGAGI. This CDR3 spans 16 amino acids.

The chain links TRBV5-1 to TRBJ2-5; D may be TRBD2 (6 bases). The V end lost 5 bases, the J end lost 2 bases, and 16 bases lay between the germline ends. CDR1 and CDR2 (germline): SGHRS, YFSETQ. This CDR3 is 15 amino acids long. CDR3 in amino acids: CASSSRAGPQETQYF. In DNA, the CDR3 is TGCGCCAGCAGTAGTCGGGCGGGACCGCAAGAGACCCAGTACTTC.